This TCR beta chain was sequenced for a study of T cell repertoires in cytomegalovirus infection. Study at large: CMV epitopes in the study were HLA-C-restricted (recently identified) and HLA-B-restricted (well studied). Signatures in public TCR beta sequences pointed to both CMV infection and matching HLA type.

V was shortened by 5 bases and J by 1 base, with 14 bases between the two germline ends. The CDR3 has 15 amino acids. From germline, CDR1 is MNHEY and CDR2 SVGAGI. Findings and caveats of the study: People with CMV and the relevant HLA were identified by cumulative public TCR beta family frequency. Ex vivo responses were dominated by HLA-C-restricted CMV-specific TCR beta clonotypes.

As regards this clonotype: Its antigen is undetermined.

TCRdb reprocessed the reads via MiXCR and lists one record per CDR3 protein. The sample lists hundreds of thousands of distinct CDR3 sequences, roughly 42% occurring once. The source was cultured PBMCs, collected from culture after CMV antigen stimulation. This chain connects TRBV6-5 to TRBJ2-5; TRBD2 is a possible D gene (6 bases). The clonotype originates from a human donor in good health (CMV status not recorded). Some clones in this sample may be carry-over from other donors' samples. The CDR3 spells CASSPTVGGQETQYF. CDR3 nucleotide sequence: TGTGCCAGCAGTCCGACCGTCGGGGGCCAAGAGACCCAGTACTTC.